This entry concerns a single TCR beta chain. As yet, its antigen is unknown. It was by 5'RACE template switching with UMIs that TCR beta cDNA was made. TCRdb reanalyzed the 5' RACE reads, giving one entry per CDR3 protein sequence and no DNA. The table for this sample gives 400,000 to 450,000 distinct CDR3 sequences. The CDR3 contains 11 residues. Per germline, CDR1 MNHEY and CDR2 SVGEGT. This specimen comes from a study of T cells expressing NK-cell markers. Points from the study as a whole: Expanded clones of NKG2C+ T cells had an unclear HCMV specificity.

The V and J genes are TRBV6-2 or TRBV6-3 and TRBJ2-5; absent DNA, TCRdb's TRBD1 call cannot be checked. This TCR was sampled from a woman aged 18 to 75 in good health. Sequenced input: blood T cells: a sorted CD56 or NKG2C T cell subset, CD4+ or CD8+ T cells, or bulk PBMC T cells (not recorded which). This CDR3 is CASRRGETQYF.